These 10 T cell receptor beta chains were all obtained from the same sample, sequenced in a study of cytomegalovirus exposure and HLA in healthy donors. PCR involved 60 Vbeta and 13 Jbeta primers. Sequenced by immunoSEQ multiplex PCR; TCRdb stores in-frame clones only, minus some. The sample lists over 90,000 clones, approximately 75% seen once, with 11% to 15% in the top ten. The sample taken for sequencing was PBMCs. The receptors derive from a woman between 65 and 79 years old in good health and CMV-seropositive.

The rearrangement uses TRBV7-9 and TRBJ1-1; the D gene is possibly TRBD1 (5 bases). Trimming removed 0 bases from V and 7 bases from J, with 9 bases in between. Germline lookup yields CDR1 SEHNR and CDR2 FQNEAQ (reference sequence). The CDR3 length is 13 residues. The CDR3 region has the DNA TGTGCCAGCAGCTTAGCTGGGGGGGATGAAGCTTTCTTT. Translated, it gives CASSLAGGDEAFF.

The chain couples TRBV2 to TRBJ2-7; no clear D gene. The CDR3 consists of 12 residues. Deletions cut 6 bases from V and 0 bases from J, with 6 bases between. Per germline, CDR1 SNHLY and CDR2 FYNNEI. CDR3: CASSSYSYEQYF. The DNA of the CDR3 is TGTGCCAGCAGCTCCTACTCCTACGAGCAGTACTTC.

The chain uses TRBV13 and TRBJ2-1, with TRBD2 matching over 14 bases. Germline V CDR1 and CDR2: PRHDT, FYEKMQ (reference sequence). There are 17 residues in the CDR3. V was pared by 5 bases and J by 1 base, with 4 bases of the junction left unmatched. The CDR3 reads CASSPGLAGGSYNEQFF. The CDR3 bases are TGTGCCAGCAGCCCAGGACTAGCGGGAGGTTCCTACAATGAGCAGTTCTTC.

The CDR3 region is CASSLRGSRDEQYF. The DNA for the CDR3 is TGTGCCAGCAGTTTACGGGGGAGCCGCGACGAGCAGTACTTC. This rearrangement joins TRBV27 to TRBJ2-7; tentative D call: TRBD2 (6 bases). The CDR3 has 14 amino acids. Germline lookup yields CDR1 MNHEY and CDR2 SMNVEV (reference sequence). With 2 bases removed from V and 5 bases from J, the gap between germline ends came to 13 bases.

DNA for the CDR3: TGTGCCAGCACCCGCGGGGGTTTCTACGAGCAGTACTTC. It yields the protein CASTRGGFYEQYF. The chain uses TRBV6-6 and TRBJ2-7; 7 nucleotides line up with TRBD2. This CDR3 has 13 amino acids. The germline gives CDR1 MNHNY, CDR2 SVGAGI (reference sequence). With V trimmed by 7 bases and J by 3 bases, 6 bases remained unmatched.

The genes are TRBV6-6 and TRBJ1-3; no clear D. Germline CDR1 is MNHNY and CDR2 is SVGAGI (reference sequence). The CDR3 consists of 12 residues. V lost 8 bases, J lost 2 bases, and 7 bases lay in between. Written as DNA, the CDR3 is TGTGCCAGCGGAGGAACTGGAAACACCATATATTTT. Its translation: CASGGTGNTIYF.

This clone occurred a few times. The rearrangement links TRBV7-2 to TRBJ1-6; unclear D gene. The germline CDR1 and CDR2 sequences are SGHTA and FQGNSA. The CDR3 length is 13 residues. The V gene lost 6 bases and the J gene lost 10 bases, with 13 bases spanning the gap. DNA of the CDR3: TGTGCCAGCAGGACTACCGAAGGCTCACCCCTCCACTTT. Encoded protein: CASRTTEGSPLHF.

This chain links TRBV9 with TRBJ2-1, with a possible D match to TRBD2 (6 bases). Germline lookup yields CDR1 SGDLS and CDR2 YYNGEE. The CDR3 extends over 17 amino acids. The V end was cut by 0 bases, the J end by 0 bases, with 13 bases between. The CDR3 bases are TGTGCCAGCAGCGTAGGTGGGAGGCCGAGCTCCTACAATGAGCAGTTCTTC. Its protein is CASSVGGRPSSYNEQFF.

The chain combines TRBV6-1 with TRBJ2-5, with D possibly TRBD1 on 6 matching bases. V lost 5 bases, J lost 4 bases, and 17 bases lay in between. The CDR3 consists of 15 residues. The germline CDR1 and CDR2 sequences are MNHNS and SASEGT. In DNA form, the CDR3 reads TGTGCCAGCAGTTTCGAGTTGGGGACAAGAGAGACCCAGTACTTC. It yields the protein CASSFELGTRETQYF.

V and J are TRBV18 and TRBJ2-5, with D possibly matching TRBD2 (5 bases). The CDR3 loop spans 13 amino acids. Germline CDR1 KGHSH, CDR2 LQKENI. Trimming pared 0 bases from V and 5 bases from J, leaving 7 bases between. The CDR3 nucleotides read TGTGCCAGCTCACCACCCCCGGGGGAGACCCAGTACTTC. Translation: CASSPPPGETQYF.